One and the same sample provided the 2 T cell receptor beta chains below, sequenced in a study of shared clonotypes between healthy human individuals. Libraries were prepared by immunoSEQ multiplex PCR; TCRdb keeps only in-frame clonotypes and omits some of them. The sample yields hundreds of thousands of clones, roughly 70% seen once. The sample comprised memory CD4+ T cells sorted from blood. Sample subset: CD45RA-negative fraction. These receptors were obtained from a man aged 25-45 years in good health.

The DNA of the CDR3 is TGTGCCAGCAGTTTCAACACCGGGGAGCTGTTTTTT. Translating it yields CASSFNTGELFF. The V and J genes are TRBV27 and TRBJ2-2; D uncertain. The CDR3 extends over 12 amino acids. Looked up from germline, CDR1 is MNHEY and CDR2 is SMNVEV (reference sequence). Trimming left V 3 bases short and J 2 bases short, with 1 base between.

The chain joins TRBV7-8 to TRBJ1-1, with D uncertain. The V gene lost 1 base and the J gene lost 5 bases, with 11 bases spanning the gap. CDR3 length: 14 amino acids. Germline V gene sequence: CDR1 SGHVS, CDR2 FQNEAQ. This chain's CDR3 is CASSLGSGQTEAFF. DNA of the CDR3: TGTGCCAGCAGCTTAGGGAGTGGGCAGACTGAAGCTTTCTTT. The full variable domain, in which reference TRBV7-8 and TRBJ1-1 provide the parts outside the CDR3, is GAGVSQSPRYKVAKRGQDVALRCDPISGHVSLFWYQQALGQGPEFLTYFQNEAQLDKSGLPSDRFFAERPEGSVSTLKIQRTQQEDSAVYLCASSLGSGQTEAFFGQGTRLTVV.